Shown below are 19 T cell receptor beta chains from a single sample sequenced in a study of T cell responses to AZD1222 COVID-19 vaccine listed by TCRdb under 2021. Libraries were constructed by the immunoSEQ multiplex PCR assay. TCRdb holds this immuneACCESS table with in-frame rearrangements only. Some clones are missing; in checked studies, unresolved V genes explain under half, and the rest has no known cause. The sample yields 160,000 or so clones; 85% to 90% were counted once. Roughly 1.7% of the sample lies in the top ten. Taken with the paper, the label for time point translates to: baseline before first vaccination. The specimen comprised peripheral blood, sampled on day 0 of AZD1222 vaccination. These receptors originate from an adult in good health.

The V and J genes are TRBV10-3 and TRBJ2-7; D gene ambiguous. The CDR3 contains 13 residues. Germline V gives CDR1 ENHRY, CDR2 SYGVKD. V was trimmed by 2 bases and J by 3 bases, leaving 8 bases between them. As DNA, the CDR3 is TGTGCCATCAGTGAGACCAGTCGCTACGAGCAGTACGTC. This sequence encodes CAISETSRYEQYV.

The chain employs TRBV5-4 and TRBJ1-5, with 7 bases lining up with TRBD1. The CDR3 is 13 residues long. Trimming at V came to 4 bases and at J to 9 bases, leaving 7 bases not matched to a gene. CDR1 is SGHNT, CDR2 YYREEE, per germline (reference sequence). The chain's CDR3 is CASSPGQDLPQHF. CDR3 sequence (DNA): TGTGCCAGCAGCCCTGGACAGGATTTGCCCCAGCATTTT. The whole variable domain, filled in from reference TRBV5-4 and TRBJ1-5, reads ETGVTQSPTHLIKTRGQQVTLRCSSQSGHNTVSWYQQALGQGPQFIFQYYREEENGRGNFPPRFSGLQFPNYSSELNVNALELDDSALYLCASSPGQDLPQHFGDGTRLSIL.

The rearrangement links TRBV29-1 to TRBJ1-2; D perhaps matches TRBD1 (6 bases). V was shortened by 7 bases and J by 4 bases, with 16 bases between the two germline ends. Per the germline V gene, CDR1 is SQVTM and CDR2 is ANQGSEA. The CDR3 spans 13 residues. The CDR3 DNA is TGCAGCGGTGCGGACAGCTCAAGCTATGGCTACACCTTC. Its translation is CSGADSSSYGYTF.

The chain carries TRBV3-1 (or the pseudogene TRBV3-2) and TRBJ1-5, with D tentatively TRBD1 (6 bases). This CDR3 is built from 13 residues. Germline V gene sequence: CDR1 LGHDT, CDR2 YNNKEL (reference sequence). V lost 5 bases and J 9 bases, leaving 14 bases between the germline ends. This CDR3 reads CASSDRQERPQHF. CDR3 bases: TGTGCCAGCAGCGACCGACAGGAACGGCCCCAGCATTTT.

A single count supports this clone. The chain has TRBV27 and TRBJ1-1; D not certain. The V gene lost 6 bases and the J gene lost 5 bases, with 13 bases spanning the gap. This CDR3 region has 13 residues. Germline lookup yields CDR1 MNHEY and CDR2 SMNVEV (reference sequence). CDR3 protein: CASSSRKLTEAFF. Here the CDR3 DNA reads TGTGCCAGCAGCTCCAGGAAGTTGACTGAAGCTTTCTTT.

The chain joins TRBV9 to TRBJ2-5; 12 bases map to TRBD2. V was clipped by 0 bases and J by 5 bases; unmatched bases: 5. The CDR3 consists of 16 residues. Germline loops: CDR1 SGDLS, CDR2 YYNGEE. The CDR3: CASSVASGRAEETQYF. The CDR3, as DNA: TGTGCCAGCAGCGTAGCTAGCGGGAGGGCAGAGGAGACCCAGTACTTC.

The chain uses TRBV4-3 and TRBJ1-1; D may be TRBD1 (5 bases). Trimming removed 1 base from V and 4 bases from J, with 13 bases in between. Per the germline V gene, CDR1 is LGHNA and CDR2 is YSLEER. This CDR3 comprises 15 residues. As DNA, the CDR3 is TGCGCCAGCAGCCAAGCCCCGGCGGGGGTCACTGAAGCTTTCTTT. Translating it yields CASSQAPAGVTEAFF.

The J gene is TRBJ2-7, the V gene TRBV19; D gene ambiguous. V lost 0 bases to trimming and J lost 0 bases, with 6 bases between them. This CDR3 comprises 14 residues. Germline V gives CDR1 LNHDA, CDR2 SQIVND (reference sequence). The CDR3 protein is CASSIDVNSYEQYF. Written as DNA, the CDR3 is TGTGCCAGTAGTATAGACGTCAACTCCTACGAGCAGTACTTC. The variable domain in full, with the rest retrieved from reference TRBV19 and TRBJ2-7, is DGGITQSPKYLFRKEGQNVTLSCEQNLNHDAMYWYRQDPGQGLRLIYYSQIVNDFQKGDIAEGYSVSREKKESFPLTVTSAQKNPTAFYLCASSIDVNSYEQYFGPGTRLTVT.

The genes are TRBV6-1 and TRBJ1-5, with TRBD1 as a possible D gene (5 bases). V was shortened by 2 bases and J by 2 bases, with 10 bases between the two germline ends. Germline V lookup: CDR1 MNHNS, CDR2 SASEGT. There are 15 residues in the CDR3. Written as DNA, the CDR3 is TGTGCCAGCAGTGAATCAGGGTATGGCAATCAGCCCCAGCATTTT. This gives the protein CASSESGYGNQPQHF.

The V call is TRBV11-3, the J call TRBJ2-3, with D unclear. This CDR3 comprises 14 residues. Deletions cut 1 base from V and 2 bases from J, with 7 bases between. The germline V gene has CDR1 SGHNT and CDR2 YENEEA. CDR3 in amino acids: CASSLGLHTDTQYF. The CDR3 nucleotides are TGTGCCAGCAGCTTAGGACTCCACACAGATACGCAGTATTTT.

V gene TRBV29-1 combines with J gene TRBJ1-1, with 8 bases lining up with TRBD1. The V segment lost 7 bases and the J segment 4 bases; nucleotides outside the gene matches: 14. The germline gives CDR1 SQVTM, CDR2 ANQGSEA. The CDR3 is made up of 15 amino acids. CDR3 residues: CSEKGQGASGTEAFF. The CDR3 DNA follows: TGCAGCGAGAAAGGACAGGGCGCCAGTGGCACTGAAGCTTTCTTT.

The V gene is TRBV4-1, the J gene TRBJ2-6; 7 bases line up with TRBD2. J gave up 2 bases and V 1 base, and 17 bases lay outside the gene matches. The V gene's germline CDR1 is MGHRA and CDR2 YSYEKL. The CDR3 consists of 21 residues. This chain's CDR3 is CASSQAFGGRQLAAGANVLTF. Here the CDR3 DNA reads TGCGCCAGCAGCCAAGCTTTTGGCGGGAGACAATTAGCAGCTGGGGCCAACGTCCTGACTTTC.

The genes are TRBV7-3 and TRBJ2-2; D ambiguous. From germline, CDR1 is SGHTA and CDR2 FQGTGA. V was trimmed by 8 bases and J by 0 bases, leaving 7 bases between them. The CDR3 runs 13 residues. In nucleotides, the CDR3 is TGTGCCAGCGCCGACGCGAACACCGGGGAGCTGTTTTTT. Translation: CASADANTGELFF.

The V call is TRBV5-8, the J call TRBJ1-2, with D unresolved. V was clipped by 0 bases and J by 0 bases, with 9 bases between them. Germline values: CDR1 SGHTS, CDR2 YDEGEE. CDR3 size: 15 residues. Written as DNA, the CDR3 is TGTGCCAGCAGCTTGGTAAAGGGTCCTAACTATGGCTACACCTTC. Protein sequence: CASSLVKGPNYGYTF.

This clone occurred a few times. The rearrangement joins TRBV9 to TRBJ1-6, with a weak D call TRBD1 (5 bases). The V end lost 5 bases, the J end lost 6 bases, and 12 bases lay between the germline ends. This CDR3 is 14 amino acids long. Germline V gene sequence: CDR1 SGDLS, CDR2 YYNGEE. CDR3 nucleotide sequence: TGTGCCAGCAGTCGGGACGGAAGTAATTCACCCCTCCACTTT. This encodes CASSRDGSNSPLHF.

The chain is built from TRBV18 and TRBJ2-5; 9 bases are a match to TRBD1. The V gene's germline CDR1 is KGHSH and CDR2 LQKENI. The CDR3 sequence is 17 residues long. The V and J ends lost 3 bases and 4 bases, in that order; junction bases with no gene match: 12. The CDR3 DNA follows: TGTGCCAGCTCACCCAGGAACAGGGGGCTGTTTGGAGAGACCCAGTACTTC. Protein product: CASSPRNRGLFGETQYF.

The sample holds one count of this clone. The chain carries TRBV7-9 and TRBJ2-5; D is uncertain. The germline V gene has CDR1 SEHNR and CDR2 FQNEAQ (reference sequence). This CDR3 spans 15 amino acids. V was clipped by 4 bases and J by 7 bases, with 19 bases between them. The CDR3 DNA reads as TGTGCCAGCAGCTCCCGGTCCCTAGGTTCGGGGACCCAGTACTTC. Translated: CASSSRSLGSGTQYF.

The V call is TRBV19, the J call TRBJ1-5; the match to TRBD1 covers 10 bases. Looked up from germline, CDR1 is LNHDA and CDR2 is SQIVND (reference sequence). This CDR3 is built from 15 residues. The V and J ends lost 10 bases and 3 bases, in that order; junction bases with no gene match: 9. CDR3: CATRGGQGYNQPQHF. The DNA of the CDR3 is TGTGCCACGAGGGGGGGACAGGGGTACAATCAGCCCCAGCATTTT.

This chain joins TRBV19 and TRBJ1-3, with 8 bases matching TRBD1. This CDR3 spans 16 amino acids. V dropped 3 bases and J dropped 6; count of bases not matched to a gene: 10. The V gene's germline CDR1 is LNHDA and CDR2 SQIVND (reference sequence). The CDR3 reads CASSIDRGIVENTIYF. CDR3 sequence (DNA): TGTGCCAGTAGTATTGACAGGGGAATAGTAGAAAACACCATATATTTT.